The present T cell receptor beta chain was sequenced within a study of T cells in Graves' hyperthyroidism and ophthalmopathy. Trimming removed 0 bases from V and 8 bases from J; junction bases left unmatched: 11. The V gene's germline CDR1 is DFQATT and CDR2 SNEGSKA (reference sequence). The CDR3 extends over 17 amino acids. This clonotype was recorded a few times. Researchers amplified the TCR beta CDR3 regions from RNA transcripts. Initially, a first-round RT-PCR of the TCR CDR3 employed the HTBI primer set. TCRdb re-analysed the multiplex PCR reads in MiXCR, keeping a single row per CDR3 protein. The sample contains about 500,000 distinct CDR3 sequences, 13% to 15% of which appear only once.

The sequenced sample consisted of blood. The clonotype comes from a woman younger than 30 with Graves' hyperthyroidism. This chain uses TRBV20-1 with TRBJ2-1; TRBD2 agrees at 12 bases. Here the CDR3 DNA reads TGCAGTGCTAGAGATTTTATCAGACTAGCGGGAGATCATGAGCAGTTCTTC. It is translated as CSARDFIRLAGDHEQFF.